The clone carrying this TCR beta chain turned up a few times. Sequencing of TCR beta was performed on blood CD8+ and CD4+ T cells. The study used healthy donors as controls matched for age and sex. In contrast to the negatively isolated CD8+ and CD4+ T cells, TEMRA cells were FACS-enriched. CDR1 MGHDK and CDR2 SYGVNS come from the germline V gene. V lost 4 bases and J 2 bases, leaving 8 bases between the germline ends. This CDR3 is 13 amino acids long. Reverse transcription of roughly 0.5 to 1 ug RNA was carried out with random hexamers. Multiplex PCR with immunoSEQ amplified the TCR beta CDR3 across 54 Vbeta and 13 Jbeta. TCRdb reprocessed the immunoSEQ multiplex PCR reads via MiXCR and lists one record per CDR3 protein. The sample lists roughly 120,000 distinct CDR3 sequences; just under 95% were seen once. The sample belongs to a study of CD8 T cells in Susac syndrome.

This chain uses TRBV25-1 with TRBJ1-1, with D possibly matching TRBD1 (5 bases). The sequence came from a human donor in good health. Sequencing was done on a sample of CD4+ T cells from PBMCs. The CDR3: CASSVTGNTEAFF. The DNA of the CDR3 is TGTGCCAGCAGTGTTACAGGCAACACTGAAGCTTTCTTT.